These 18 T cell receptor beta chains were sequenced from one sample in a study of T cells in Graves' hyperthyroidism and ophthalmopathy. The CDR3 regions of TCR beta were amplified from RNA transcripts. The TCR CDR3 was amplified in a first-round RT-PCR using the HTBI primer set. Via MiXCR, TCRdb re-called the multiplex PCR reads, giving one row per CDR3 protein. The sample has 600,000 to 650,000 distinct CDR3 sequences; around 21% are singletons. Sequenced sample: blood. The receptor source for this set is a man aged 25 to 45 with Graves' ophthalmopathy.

The DNA of the CDR3 is TGCGCCAGCAGTTTCGGGCAGAACGATGAGCAGTTCTTC. Translating gives CASSFGQNDEQFF. The V gene is TRBV5-1, the J gene TRBJ2-1; D remains ambiguous. Trimming shortened V by 5 bases and J by 8 bases, and 14 bases separated the two germline ends. CDR1 is SGHRS and CDR2 is YFSETQ in the germline V gene. The CDR3 has 13 amino acids.

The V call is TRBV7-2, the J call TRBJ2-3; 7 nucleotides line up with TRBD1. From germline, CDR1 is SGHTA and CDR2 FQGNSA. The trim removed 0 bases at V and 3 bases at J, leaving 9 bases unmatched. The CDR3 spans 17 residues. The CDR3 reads CASSLARQGVITDTQYF. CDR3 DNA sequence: TGTGCCAGCAGCTTAGCTAGGCAGGGGGTGATTACAGATACGCAGTATTTT.

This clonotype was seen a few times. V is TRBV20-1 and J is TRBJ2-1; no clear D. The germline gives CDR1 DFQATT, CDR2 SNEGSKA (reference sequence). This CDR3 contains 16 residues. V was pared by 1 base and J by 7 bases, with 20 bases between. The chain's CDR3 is CSARAPSWDRYNEQFF. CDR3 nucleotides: TGCAGTGCTAGAGCCCCCTCCTGGGATCGGTATAATGAGCAGTTCTTC.

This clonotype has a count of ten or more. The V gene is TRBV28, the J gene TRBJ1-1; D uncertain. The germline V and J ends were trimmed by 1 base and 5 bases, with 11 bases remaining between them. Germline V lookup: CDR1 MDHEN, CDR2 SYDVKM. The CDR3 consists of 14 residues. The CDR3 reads CASSLLREQTEAFF. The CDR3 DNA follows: TGTGCCAGCAGTTTATTAAGGGAACAGACTGAAGCTTTCTTT.

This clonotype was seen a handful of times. In nucleotides, the CDR3 is TGTGCCAGTAGCGCGGGAGGAAGGCCCCCCTACAATGAGCAGTTCTTC. Its protein is CASSAGGRPPYNEQFF. The rearrangement joins TRBV19 to TRBJ2-1; 8 bases are a match to TRBD2. The CDR3 contains 16 residues. Germline CDR1 reads LNHDA; CDR2 reads SQIVND (reference sequence). The V segment lost 6 bases and the J segment 2 bases; nucleotides outside the gene matches: 9.

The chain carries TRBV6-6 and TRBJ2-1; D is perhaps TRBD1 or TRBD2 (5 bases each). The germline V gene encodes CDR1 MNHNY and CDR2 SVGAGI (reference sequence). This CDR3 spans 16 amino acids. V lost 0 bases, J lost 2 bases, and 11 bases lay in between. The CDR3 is CASSYSRGPPYNEQFF. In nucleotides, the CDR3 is TGTGCCAGCAGTTACTCCCGGGGCCCGCCCTACAATGAGCAGTTCTTC.

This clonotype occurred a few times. The CDR3 DNA reads TGTGCCAGCAGTTTGGGGCCGGACATTCAGTACTTC. The encoded protein is CASSLGPDIQYF. The genes are TRBV12-3 or TRBV12-4 and TRBJ2-4; D may be TRBD1 (5 bases). Trimming removed 3 bases from V and 8 bases from J, with 8 bases in between. This CDR3 spans 12 amino acids.

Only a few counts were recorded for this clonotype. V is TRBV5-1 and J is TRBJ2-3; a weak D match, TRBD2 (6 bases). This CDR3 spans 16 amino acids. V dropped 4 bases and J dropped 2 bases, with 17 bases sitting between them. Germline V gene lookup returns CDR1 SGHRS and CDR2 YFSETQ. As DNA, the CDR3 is TGCGCCAGCAGCCTTGAGGGCGGGATTCTCACAGATACGCAGTATTTT. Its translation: CASSLEGGILTDTQYF.

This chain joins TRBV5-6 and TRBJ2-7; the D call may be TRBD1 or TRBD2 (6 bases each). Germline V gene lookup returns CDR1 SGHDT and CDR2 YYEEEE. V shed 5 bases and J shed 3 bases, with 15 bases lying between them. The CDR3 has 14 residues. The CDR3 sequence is CASSLTRGIYEQYF. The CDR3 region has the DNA TGTGCCAGCAGTCTGACTAGGGGGATCTACGAGCAGTACTTC.

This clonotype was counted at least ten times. The CDR3 DNA follows: TGTGCCAGCAGTGCGGGGGCCTATGGCTACACCTTC. It is translated as CASSAGAYGYTF. The chain employs TRBV27 and TRBJ1-2; a possible D gene is TRBD1 (6 bases). V gave up 5 bases and J gave up 4 bases, with 8 bases separating them. The CDR3 covers 12 residues. The V gene's germline CDR1 is MNHEY and CDR2 SMNVEV (reference sequence).

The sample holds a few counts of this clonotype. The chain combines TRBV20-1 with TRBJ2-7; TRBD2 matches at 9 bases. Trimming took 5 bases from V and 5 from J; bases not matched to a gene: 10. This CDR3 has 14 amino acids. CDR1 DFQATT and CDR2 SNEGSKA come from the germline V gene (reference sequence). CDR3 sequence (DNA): TGCAGTGCTCGGCCGGGACTAGCAGGCCACGAGCAGTACTTC. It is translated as CSARPGLAGHEQYF.

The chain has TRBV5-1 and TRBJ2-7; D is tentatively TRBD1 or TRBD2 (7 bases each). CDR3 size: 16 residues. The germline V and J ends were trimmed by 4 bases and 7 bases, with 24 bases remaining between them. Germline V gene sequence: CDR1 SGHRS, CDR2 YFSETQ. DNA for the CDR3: TGCGCCAGCAGCCCTCCGACAGGGAGGGGGCGAGGGGAGCAGTACTTC. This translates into CASSPPTGRGRGEQYF.

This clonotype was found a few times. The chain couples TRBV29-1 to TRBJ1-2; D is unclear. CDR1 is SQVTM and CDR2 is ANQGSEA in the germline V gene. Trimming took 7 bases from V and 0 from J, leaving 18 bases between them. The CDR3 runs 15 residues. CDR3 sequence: CSAPAGVGPNYGYTF. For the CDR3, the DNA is TGCAGCGCCCCGGCGGGCGTCGGGCCTAACTATGGCTACACCTTC.

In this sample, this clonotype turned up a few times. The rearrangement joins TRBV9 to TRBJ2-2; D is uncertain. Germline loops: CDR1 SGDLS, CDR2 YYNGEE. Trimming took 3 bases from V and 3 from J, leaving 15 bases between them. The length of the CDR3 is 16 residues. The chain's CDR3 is CASSALDRVYTGELFF. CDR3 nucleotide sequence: TGTGCCAGCAGCGCTCTAGATCGGGTGTACACCGGGGAGCTGTTTTTT.

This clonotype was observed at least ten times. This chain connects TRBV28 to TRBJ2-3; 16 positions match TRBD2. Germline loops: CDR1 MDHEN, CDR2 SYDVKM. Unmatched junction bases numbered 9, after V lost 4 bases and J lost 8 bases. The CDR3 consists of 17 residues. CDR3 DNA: TGTGCCAGCAGTTCCGTCCCGGGACTAGCGGGAGGGGTTACGCAGTATTTT. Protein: CASSSVPGLAGGVTQYF. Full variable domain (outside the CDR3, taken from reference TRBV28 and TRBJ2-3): DVKVTQSSRYLVKRTGEKVFLECVQDMDHENMFWYRQDPGLGLRLIYFSYDVKMKEKGDIPEGYSVSREKKERFSLILESASTNQTSMYLCASSSVPGLAGGVTQYFGPGTRLTVL.

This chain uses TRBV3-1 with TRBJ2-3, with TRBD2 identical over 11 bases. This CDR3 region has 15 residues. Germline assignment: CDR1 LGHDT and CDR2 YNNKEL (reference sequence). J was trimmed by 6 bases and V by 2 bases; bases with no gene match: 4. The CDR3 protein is CASSQSSGRIDTQYF. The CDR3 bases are TGTGCCAGCAGCCAATCTAGCGGGAGGATTGATACGCAGTATTTT.

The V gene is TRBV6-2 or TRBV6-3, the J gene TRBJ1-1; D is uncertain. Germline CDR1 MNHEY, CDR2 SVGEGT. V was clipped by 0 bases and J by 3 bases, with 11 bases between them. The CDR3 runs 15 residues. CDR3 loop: CASSYSVYGDTEAFF. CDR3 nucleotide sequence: TGTGCCAGCAGTTACTCGGTGTATGGGGACACTGAAGCTTTCTTT.

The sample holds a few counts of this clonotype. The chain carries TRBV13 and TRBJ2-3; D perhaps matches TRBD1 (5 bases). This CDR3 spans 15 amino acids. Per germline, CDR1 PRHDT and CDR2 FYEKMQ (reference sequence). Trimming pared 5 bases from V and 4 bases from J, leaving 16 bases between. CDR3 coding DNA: TGTGCCAGCAGCACAGGCGGTAGCTCCCCAGATACGCAGTATTTT. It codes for CASSTGGSSPDTQYF. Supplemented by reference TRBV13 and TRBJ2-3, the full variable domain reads AAGVIQSPRHLIKEKRETATLKCYPIPRHDTVYWYQQGPGQDPQFLISFYEKMQSDKGSIPDRFSAQQFSDYHSELNMSSLELGDSALYFCASSTGGSSPDTQYFGPGTRLTVL.